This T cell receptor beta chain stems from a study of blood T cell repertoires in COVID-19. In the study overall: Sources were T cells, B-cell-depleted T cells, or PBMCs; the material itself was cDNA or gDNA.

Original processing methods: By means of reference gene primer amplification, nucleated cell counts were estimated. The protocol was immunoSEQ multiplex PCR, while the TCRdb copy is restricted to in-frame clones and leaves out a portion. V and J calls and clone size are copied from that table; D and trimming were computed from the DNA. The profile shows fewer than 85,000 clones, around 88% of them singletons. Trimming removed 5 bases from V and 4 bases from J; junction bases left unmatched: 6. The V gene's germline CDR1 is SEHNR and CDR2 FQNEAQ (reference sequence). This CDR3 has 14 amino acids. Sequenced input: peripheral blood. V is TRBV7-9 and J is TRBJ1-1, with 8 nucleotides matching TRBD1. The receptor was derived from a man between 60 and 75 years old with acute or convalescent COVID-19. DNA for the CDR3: TGTGCCAGCAGCCCTCAGGGGGCCGGCACTGAAGCTTTCTTT. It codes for CASSPQGAGTEAFF.